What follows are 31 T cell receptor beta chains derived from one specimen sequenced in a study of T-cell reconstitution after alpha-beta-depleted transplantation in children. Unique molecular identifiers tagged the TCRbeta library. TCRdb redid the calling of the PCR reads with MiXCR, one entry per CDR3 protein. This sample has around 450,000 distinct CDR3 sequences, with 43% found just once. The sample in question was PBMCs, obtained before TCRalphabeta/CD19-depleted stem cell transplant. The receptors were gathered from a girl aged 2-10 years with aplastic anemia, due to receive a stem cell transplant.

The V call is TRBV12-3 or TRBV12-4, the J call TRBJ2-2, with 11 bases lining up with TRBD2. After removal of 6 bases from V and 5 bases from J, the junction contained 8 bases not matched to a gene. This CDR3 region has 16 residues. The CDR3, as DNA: TGTGCCAGCAGGGGGACTAGCGGACTCTCGACCGGGGAGCTGTTTTTT. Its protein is CASRGTSGLSTGELFF.

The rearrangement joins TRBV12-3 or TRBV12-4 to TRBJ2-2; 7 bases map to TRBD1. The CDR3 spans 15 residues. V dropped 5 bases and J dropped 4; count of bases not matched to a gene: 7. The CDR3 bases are TGTGCCAGCAGTCCGTGGACAGGCTCCACCGGGGAGCTGTTTTTT. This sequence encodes CASSPWTGSTGELFF.

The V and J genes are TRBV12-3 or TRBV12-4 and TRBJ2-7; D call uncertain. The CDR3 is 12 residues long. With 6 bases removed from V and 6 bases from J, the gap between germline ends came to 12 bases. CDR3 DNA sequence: TGTGCCAGCAGCTCCTGGCTCCCCGAGCAGTACTTC. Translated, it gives CASSSWLPEQYF.

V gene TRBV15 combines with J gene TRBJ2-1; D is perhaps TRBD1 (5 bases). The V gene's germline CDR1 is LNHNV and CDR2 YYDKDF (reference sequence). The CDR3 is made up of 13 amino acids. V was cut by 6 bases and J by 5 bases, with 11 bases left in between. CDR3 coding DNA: TGTGCCACCAGGGGGCAGCACCACAATGAGCAGTTCTTC. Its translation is CATRGQHHNEQFF.

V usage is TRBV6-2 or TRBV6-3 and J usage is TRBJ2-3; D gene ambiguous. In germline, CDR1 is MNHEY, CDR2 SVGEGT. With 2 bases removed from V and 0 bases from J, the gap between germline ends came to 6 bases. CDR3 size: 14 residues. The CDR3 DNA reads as TGTGCCAGCAGTTACCGGCGGAGCACAGATACGCAGTATTTT. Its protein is CASSYRRSTDTQYF.

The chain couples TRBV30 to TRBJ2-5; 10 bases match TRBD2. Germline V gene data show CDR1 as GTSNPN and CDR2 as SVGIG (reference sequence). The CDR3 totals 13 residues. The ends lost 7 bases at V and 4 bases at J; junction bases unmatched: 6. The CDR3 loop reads CASNPSGGETQYF. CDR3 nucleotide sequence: TGTGCCTCCAACCCTAGCGGGGGAGAGACCCAGTACTTC.

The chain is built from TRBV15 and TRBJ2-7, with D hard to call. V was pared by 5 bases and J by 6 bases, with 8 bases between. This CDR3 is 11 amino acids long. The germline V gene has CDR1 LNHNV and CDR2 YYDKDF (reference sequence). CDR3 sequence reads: CATSSYCEQYF. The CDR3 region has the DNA TGTGCCACCAGCTCGTACTGCGAGCAGTACTTC.

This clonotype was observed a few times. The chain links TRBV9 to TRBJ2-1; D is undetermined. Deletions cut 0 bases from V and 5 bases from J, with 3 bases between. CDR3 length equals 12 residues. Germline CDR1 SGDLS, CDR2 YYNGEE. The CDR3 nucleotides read TGTGCCAGCAGCGTAGGGCACAATGAGCAGTTCTTC. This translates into CASSVGHNEQFF.

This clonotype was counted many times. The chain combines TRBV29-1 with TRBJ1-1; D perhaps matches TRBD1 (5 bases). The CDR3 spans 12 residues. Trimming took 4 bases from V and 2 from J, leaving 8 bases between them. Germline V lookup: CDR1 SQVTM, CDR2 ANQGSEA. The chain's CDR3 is CSVVRDNTEAFF. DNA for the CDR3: TGCAGCGTTGTCCGGGACAACACTGAAGCTTTCTTT.

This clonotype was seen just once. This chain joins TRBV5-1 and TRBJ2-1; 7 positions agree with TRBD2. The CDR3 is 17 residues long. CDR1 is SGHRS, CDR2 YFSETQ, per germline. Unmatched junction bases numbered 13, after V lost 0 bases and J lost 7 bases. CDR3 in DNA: TGCGCCAGCAGCTTGGACGTTGGACTAGTCGCCCTTAATGAGCAGTTCTTC. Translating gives CASSLDVGLVALNEQFF.

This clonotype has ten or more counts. CDR3 sequence reads: CASSLARFSNEQFF. The CDR3 bases are TGTGCCAGCAGTTTGGCCAGGTTTAGTAATGAGCAGTTCTTC. V is TRBV12-3 or TRBV12-4 and J is TRBJ2-1; D remains unclear. This CDR3 comprises 14 residues. The V end was cut by 3 bases, the J end by 7 bases, with 13 bases between.

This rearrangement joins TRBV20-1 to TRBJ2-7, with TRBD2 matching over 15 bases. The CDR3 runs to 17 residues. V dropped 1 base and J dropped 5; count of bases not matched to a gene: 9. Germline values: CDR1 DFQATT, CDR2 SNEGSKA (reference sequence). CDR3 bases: TGCAGTGCTAGAGGGACTAGCGGGAGGGTCCGACAGGACGAGCAGTACTTC. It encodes CSARGTSGRVRQDEQYF.

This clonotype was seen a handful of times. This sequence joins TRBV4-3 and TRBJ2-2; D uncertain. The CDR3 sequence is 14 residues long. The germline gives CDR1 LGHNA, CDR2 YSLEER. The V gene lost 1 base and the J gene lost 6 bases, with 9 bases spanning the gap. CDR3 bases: TGCGCCAGCAGCCAAGGGGTTCCCCCCGGGGAGCTGTTTTTT. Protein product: CASSQGVPPGELFF.

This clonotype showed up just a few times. DNA for the CDR3: TGCGCCAGCAGCGCAATACCCGGGAACGAGCAGTACTTC. This sequence encodes CASSAIPGNEQYF. The J gene is TRBJ2-7, the V gene TRBV4-1, with D perhaps TRBD2 (5 bases). Trimming removed 5 bases at V and 5 bases at J, with 13 bases between. The CDR3 length is 13 residues. In germline, CDR1 is MGHRA, CDR2 YSYEKL.

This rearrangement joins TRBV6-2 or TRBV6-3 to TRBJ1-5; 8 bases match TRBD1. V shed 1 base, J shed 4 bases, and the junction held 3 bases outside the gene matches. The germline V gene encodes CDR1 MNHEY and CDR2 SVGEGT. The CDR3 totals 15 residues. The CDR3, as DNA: TGTGCCAGCAGTTACTTTGGACAGGGAAATCAGCCCCAGCATTTT. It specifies CASSYFGQGNQPQHF.

Here the CDR3 reads CASAGSQETQYF. Written as DNA, the CDR3 is TGTGCCAGCGCAGGGAGCCAAGAGACCCAGTACTTC. The chain carries TRBV7-6 and TRBJ2-5, with D possibly being TRBD1 or TRBD2 (5 bases each). V was cut by 8 bases and J by 1 base, with 8 bases left in between. The CDR3 sequence is 12 residues long. Germline-derived CDR1 and CDR2 are SGHVS and FNYEAQ.

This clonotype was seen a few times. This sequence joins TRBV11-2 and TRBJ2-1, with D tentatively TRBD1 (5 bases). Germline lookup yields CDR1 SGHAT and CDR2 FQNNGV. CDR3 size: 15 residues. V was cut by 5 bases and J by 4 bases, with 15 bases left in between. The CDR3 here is CASSLRVGRYNEQFF. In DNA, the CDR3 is TGTGCCAGCAGCCTCAGAGTGGGGCGGTACAATGAGCAGTTCTTC.

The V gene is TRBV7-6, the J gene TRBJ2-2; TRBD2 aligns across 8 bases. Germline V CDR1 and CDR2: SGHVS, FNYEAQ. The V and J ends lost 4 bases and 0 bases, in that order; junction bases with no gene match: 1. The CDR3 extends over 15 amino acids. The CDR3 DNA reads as TGTGCCAGCAGCTCGGGACTAGCGAACACCGGGGAGCTGTTTTTT. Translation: CASSSGLANTGELFF.

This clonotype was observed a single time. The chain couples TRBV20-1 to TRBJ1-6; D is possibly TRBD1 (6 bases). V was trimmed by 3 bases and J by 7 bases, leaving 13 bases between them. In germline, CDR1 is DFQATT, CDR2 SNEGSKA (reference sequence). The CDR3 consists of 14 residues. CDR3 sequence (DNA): TGCAGTGCTAGGCTTAGGGGGGGAAATTCACCCCTCCACTTT. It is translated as CSARLRGGNSPLHF.

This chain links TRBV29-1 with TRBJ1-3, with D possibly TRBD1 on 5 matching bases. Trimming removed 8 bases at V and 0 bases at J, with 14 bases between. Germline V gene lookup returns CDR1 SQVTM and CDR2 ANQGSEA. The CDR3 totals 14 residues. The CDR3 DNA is TGCAGCATTGGGGGATTGGGCTCTGGAAACACCATATATTTT. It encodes CSIGGLGSGNTIYF.

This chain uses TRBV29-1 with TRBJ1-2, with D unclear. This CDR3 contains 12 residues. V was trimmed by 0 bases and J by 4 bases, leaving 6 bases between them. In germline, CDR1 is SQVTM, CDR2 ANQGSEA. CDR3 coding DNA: TGCAGCGTTGAAGAGACAATCTATGGCTACACCTTC. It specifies CSVEETIYGYTF.

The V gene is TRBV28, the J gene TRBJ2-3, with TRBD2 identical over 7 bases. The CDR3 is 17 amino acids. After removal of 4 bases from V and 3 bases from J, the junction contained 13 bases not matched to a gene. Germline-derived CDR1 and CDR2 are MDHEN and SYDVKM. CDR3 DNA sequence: TGTGCCAGCAGTTCCCCCTCGGCGGGGGATGAAACAGATACGCAGTATTTT. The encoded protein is CASSSPSAGDETDTQYF.

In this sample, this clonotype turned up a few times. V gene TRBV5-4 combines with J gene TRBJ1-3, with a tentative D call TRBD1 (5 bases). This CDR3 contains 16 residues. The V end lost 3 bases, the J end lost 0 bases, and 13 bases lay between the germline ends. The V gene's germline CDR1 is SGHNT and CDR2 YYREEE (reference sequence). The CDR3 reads CASSSKRGFSGNTIYF. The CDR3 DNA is TGTGCCAGCAGCTCTAAGAGGGGCTTCTCTGGAAACACCATATATTTT.

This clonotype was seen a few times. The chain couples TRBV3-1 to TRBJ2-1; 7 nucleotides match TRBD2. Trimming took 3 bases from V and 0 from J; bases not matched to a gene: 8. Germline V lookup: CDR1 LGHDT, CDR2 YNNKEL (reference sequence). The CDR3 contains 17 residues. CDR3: CASSHPLAGDSYNEQFF. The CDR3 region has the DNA TGTGCCAGCAGCCACCCCTTGGCGGGAGACTCCTACAATGAGCAGTTCTTC.

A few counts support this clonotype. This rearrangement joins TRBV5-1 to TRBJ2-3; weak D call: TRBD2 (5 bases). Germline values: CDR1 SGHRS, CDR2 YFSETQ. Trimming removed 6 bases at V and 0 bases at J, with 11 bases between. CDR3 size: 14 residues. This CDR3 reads CASTADLSTDTQYF. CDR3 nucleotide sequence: TGCGCCAGCACCGCGGACTTAAGCACAGATACGCAGTATTTT.

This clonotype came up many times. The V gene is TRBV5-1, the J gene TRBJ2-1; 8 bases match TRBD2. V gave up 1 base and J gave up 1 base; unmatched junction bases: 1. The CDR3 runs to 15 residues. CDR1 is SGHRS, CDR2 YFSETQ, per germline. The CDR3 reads CASSLTGGSYNEQFF. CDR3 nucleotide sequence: TGCGCCAGCAGCTTGACGGGAGGGTCCTACAATGAGCAGTTCTTC.

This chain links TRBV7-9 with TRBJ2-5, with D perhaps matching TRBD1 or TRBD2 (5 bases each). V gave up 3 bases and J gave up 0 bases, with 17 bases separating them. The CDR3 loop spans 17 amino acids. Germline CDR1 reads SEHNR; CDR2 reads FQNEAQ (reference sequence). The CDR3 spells CASSLNFEGRYQETQYF. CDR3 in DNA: TGTGCCAGCAGCTTGAATTTTGAGGGACGTTACCAAGAGACCCAGTACTTC. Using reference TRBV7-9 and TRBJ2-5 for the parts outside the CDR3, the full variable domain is DTGVSQNPRHKITKRGQNVTFRCDPISEHNRLYWYRQTLGQGPEFLTYFQNEAQLEKSRLLSDRFSAERPKGSFSTLEIQRTEQGDSAMYLCASSLNFEGRYQETQYFGPGTRLLVL.

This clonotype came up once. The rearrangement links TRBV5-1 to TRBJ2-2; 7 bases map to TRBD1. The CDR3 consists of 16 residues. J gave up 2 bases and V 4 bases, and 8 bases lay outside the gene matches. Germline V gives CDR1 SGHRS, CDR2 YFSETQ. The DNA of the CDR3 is TGCGCCAGCAGCCTTCGGACAGGCGTAAACACCGGGGAGCTGTTTTTT. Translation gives CASSLRTGVNTGELFF.

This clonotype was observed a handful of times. CDR3 in DNA: TGTGCCAGCAGTGAAGTGTCTAGCGGGAGGTTTGGGGCGCAGTATTTT. Residues: CASSEVSSGRFGAQYF. The chain recombines TRBV2 with TRBJ2-3, with TRBD2 matching over 11 bases. V was clipped by 1 base and J by 10 bases; unmatched bases: 10. Germline values: CDR1 SNHLY, CDR2 FYNNEI. The CDR3 sequence is 16 residues long.

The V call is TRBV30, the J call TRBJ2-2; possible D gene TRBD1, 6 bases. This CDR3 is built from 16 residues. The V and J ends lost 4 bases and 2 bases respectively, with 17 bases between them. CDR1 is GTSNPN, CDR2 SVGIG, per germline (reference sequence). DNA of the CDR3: TGTGCCTGGAAAGGCAGGGGAAATCAAAACACCGGGGAGCTGTTTTTT. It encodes CAWKGRGNQNTGELFF.

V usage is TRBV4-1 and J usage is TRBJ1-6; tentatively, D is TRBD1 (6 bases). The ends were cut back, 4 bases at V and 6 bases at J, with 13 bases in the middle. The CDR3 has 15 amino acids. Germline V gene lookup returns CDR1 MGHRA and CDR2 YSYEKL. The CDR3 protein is CASSRGQGSNSPLHF. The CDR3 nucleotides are TGCGCCAGCAGCCGGGGTCAGGGGAGTAATTCACCCCTCCACTTT.